Described below is a single T cell receptor beta chain sequence and its context. Cohort allocation depended upon clinical history that participants reported. This record belongs to a study of blood T cell repertoires in COVID-19. Overall study: Acute and convalescent COVID-19 samples came from the United States, Italy and Spain. The analysed material was cDNA or gDNA that came from T cells, B-cell-depleted T cells, or PBMCs.

Trimming removed 3 bases from V and 4 bases from J, with 8 bases in between. The CDR3 loop spans 14 amino acids. Germline lookup yields CDR1 KGHDR and CDR2 SFDVKD. Original analysis: Counts of nucleated cells, estimated from reference gene primer amplification, were obtained. Using immunoSEQ multiplex PCR, the repertoire was profiled, and TCRdb retains in-frame clones only, with some absent. V, J and clone size are taken as reported in that table, and D and trimming were inferred from the DNA itself. The sample holds roughly 330,000 clones, 80% to 90% seen once. The chain combines TRBV24-1 with TRBJ1-4; D perhaps matches TRBD1 (6 bases). This TCR derives from a woman in her twenties or thirties who had recovered from COVID-19. The sequenced sample consisted of PBMCs or T cells enriched from blood (not recorded which). DNA for the CDR3: TGTGCCACCAGTGATGGCAGGGGTAATGAAAAACTGTTTTTT. It codes for CATSDGRGNEKLFF.